This T cell receptor (beta chain) originates from a study of a mutant IDH1 vaccine in newly diagnosed glioma. Details on this clone: The antigen remains undetermined.

TCRdb's table, derived via immunoSEQ multiplex PCR, lists solely in-frame clones and lacks some. This sample has about 90,000 clones; roughly 86% occur once, and the top ten carry 0.6% to 0.95%. The germline V gene has CDR1 SNHLY and CDR2 FYNNEI. Between the trimmed V and J ends, which lost 6 bases and 0 bases, there was a span of 11 bases. The CDR3 extends over 15 amino acids. The sample's time point: week 47, end of study. One vaccine dose held 300 ug of mutant IDH1 20-mer peptide and came with topical imiquimod. The sequence was collected from a woman aged 45-65 years with glioma. The sequenced sample was PBMCs, obtained from a glioma patient whose treatment included an IDH1 peptide vaccine. V is TRBV2 and J is TRBJ2-2; D perhaps matches TRBD2 (6 bases). In DNA, the CDR3 is TGTGCCAGCAGCCGGGAGTTAGCGAACACCGGGGAGCTGTTTTTT. Translation: CASSRELANTGELFF.